The 8 T cell receptor beta chains given below trace back to one sample, sequenced in a study of radiotherapy plus CTLA-4 blockade in lung cancer. The table came from immunoSEQ multiplex PCR; TCRdb's copy has only in-frame clones and leaves some out. The sample records 90,000 or so clones, 75% to 90% being singletons. The source was peripheral blood, collected from a patient treated with radiotherapy plus ipilimumab. These TCRs come from a human donor with non-small cell lung cancer who had stable disease on radiotherapy plus ipilimumab.

The chain carries TRBV7-9 and TRBJ2-5; D is perhaps TRBD1 (5 bases). TRBJ2-7 explains the end of the DNA better; the J call may be wrong. Germline lookup yields CDR1 SEHNR and CDR2 FQNEAQ (reference sequence). The CDR3 totals 14 residues. The CDR3 nucleotides read TGTGCCAGCAGCTTACCAGGGTATAGGTACGAGCAGTACTTC. This encodes CASSLPGYRYEQYF.

The V and J genes are TRBV27 and TRBJ1-5; D possibly corresponds to TRBD1 (6 bases). Trimming removed 3 bases at V and 0 bases at J, with 15 bases between. This CDR3 has 17 amino acids. The germline V gene encodes CDR1 MNHEY and CDR2 SMNVEV (reference sequence). The CDR3 region is CASSFRQGGGSNQPQHF. DNA for the CDR3: TGTGCCAGCAGTTTTCGCCAGGGAGGGGGTAGCAATCAGCCCCAGCATTTT.

The chain has TRBV10-2 and TRBJ2-4; no clear D. Trimming removed 3 bases at V and 9 bases at J, with 6 bases between. This CDR3 is built from 11 residues. The germline V gene encodes CDR1 WSHSY and CDR2 SAAADI. CDR3 protein: CASSDSPIQYF. The CDR3 DNA sequence: TGCGCCAGCAGTGATTCGCCCATTCAGTACTTC.

This rearrangement joins TRBV7-9 to TRBJ1-1; D not certain. There are 13 residues in the CDR3. Germline-derived CDR1 and CDR2 are SEHNR and FQNEAQ (reference sequence). Trimming took off 5 bases at V and 5 bases at J, with 12 bases between the two ends. The CDR3, as DNA: TGTGCCAGCAGCGCCTCGATGAGGACTGAAGCTTTCTTT. Protein: CASSASMRTEAFF. Variable domain in full (rest from reference TRBV7-9 and TRBJ1-1): DTGVSQNPRHKITKRGQNVTFRCDPISEHNRLYWYRQTLGQGPEFLTYFQNEAQLEKSRLLSDRFSAERPKGSFSTLEIQRTEQGDSAMYLCASSASMRTEAFFGQGTRLTVV.

This rearrangement joins TRBV18 to TRBJ1-1, with 8 bases fitting TRBD1. The V and J ends lost 1 base and 4 bases, in that order; junction bases with no gene match: 5. CDR1 is KGHSH and CDR2 is LQKENI in the germline V gene. This CDR3 is built from 15 residues. DNA of the CDR3: TGTGCCAGCTCACCACTGGACAGGGTGGGCACTGAAGCTTTCTTT. Its translation: CASSPLDRVGTEAFF.

This clone has more than one count but fewer than ten. The chain couples TRBV19 to TRBJ2-5; weak D call: TRBD2 (5 bases). The CDR3 extends over 15 amino acids. The V end lost 1 base, the J end lost 4 bases, and 13 bases lay between the germline ends. Germline loops: CDR1 LNHDA, CDR2 SQIVND (reference sequence). The CDR3 DNA reads as TGTGCCAGTAGTATAGTTGGAGGCAGCATAGAGACCCAGTACTTC. Its translation: CASSIVGGSIETQYF.

The gene calls are TRBV9 and TRBJ1-1; 10 nucleotides align to TRBD1. Per germline, CDR1 SGDLS and CDR2 YYNGEE. The CDR3 spans 14 residues. V was pared by 3 bases and J by 5 bases, with 4 bases of the junction left unmatched. CDR3 nucleotides: TGTGCCAGCAGCGCGACAGGGGGCATGACTGAAGCTTTCTTT. Amino acids: CASSATGGMTEAFF.

The gene calls are TRBV11-2 and TRBJ2-7; D remains unclear. Germline lookup yields CDR1 SGHAT and CDR2 FQNNGV. There are 17 residues in the CDR3. V was trimmed by 2 bases and J by 6 bases, leaving 23 bases between them. The CDR3 DNA reads TGTGCCAGCAGCTTAAAAGGCCCTCAGCCCCCGACCGTCGAGCAGTACTTC. Translated, it gives CASSLKGPQPPTVEQYF.